The next 9 T cell receptor beta chains were all read from a single sample in a study of cytomegalovirus exposure and HLA in healthy donors. In the PCR, 60 Vbeta and 13 Jbeta primers were used. TCRdb's table, derived via immunoSEQ multiplex PCR, lists solely in-frame clones and lacks some. This sample's clone table lists around 53,000 clones. Sample: PBMCs. Receptor source: a man aged 18 to 29 in good health and CMV-seropositive.

The chain joins TRBV30 to TRBJ2-7; a weak D match, TRBD1 (8 bases). The CDR3 is 13 residues long. The germline V and J ends were trimmed by 4 bases and 12 bases, with 22 bases remaining between them. From germline, CDR1 is GTSNPN and CDR2 SVGIG (reference sequence). The DNA of the CDR3 is TGTGCCTGGAACACTAACAGGGGGGGGTTTTTGTACTTC. Protein product: CAWNTNRGGFLYF.

This chain uses TRBV7-6 with TRBJ2-5; D is unclear. The assigned J gene may be wrong: the sequence end matches TRBJ2-7 better. This CDR3 spans 11 amino acids. The germline gives CDR1 SGHVS, CDR2 FNYEAQ. The CDR3 protein is CASSLESEQYF. CDR3 coding DNA: TGTGCCAGCAGCTTAGAGAGCGAGCAGTACTTC.

This sequence joins TRBV30 and TRBJ1-1, with TRBD1 matching 7 bases. After removal of 1 base from V and 1 base from J, the junction contained 6 bases not matched to a gene. Germline CDR1 GTSNPN, CDR2 SVGIG (reference sequence). The CDR3 totals 15 residues. Here the CDR3 DNA reads TGTGCCTGGAGTGGCCTCGGACAGGCGAACACTGAAGCTTTCTTT. This translates into CAWSGLGQANTEAFF.

The chain combines TRBV2 with TRBJ1-3; D is unresolved. Trimming removed 6 bases from V and 0 bases from J, with 15 bases in between. The CDR3 has 16 amino acids. Germline lookup yields CDR1 SNHLY and CDR2 FYNNEI. CDR3 DNA sequence: TGTGCCAGCAGCGTCAGGCAGCACGGCTCTGGAAACACCATATATTTT. Translation: CASSVRQHGSGNTIYF. The complete variable domain, with remaining parts taken from reference TRBV2 and TRBJ1-3, reads EPEVTQTPSHQVTQMGQEVILRCVPISNHLYFYWYRQILGQKVEFLVSFYNNEISEKSEIFDDQFSVERPDGSNFTLKIRSTKLEDSAMYFCASSVRQHGSGNTIYFGEGSWLTVV.

V gene TRBV7-2 combines with J gene TRBJ2-5; 10 nucleotides agree with TRBD2. The DNA matches TRBJ2-7 better at its end, which makes the J call doubtful. This CDR3 spans 15 amino acids. The germline V gene has CDR1 SGHTA and CDR2 FQGNSA. The CDR3 protein is CASSLSPSGRTEQYF. The CDR3 DNA follows: TGTGCCAGCAGCTTATCCCCTAGCGGGAGAACCGAGCAGTACTTC.

The rearrangement links TRBV18 to TRBJ2-7; 10 bases line up with TRBD2. CDR1 and CDR2 (germline): KGHSH, LQKENI. CDR3 size: 15 residues. The junction had 6 bases not matched to a gene; V was cut back by 0 bases and J by 7 bases. CDR3 sequence reads: CASSPPAGGPWEQYF. The CDR3 DNA follows: TGTGCCAGCTCACCACCAGCGGGAGGGCCTTGGGAGCAGTACTTC.

The rearrangement links TRBV4-1 to TRBJ2-1; 10 nucleotides match TRBD2. The CDR3 has 17 residues. V trimming: 4 bases; J trimming: 9 bases; junction bases outside the gene matches: 15. Germline V gives CDR1 MGHRA, CDR2 YSYEKL. Here the CDR3 DNA reads TGCGCCAGCAGCCGTCACCGTGAAGCGGGAGGGGGGAGTGAGCAGTTCTTC. It specifies CASSRHREAGGGSEQFF.

The V call is TRBV18, the J call TRBJ1-2, with TRBD1 identical over 8 bases. V lost 3 bases and J lost 5; bases outside the gene matches: 8. Germline V gene data show CDR1 as KGHSH and CDR2 as LQKENI. CDR3 length: 15 amino acids. This CDR3 is CASSPQGASLYGYTF. The CDR3, as DNA: TGTGCCAGCTCACCCCAGGGGGCATCGTTGTATGGCTACACCTTC.

The rearrangement links TRBV28 to TRBJ1-1; tentatively, D is TRBD1 (6 bases). The CDR3 totals 14 residues. Looked up from germline, CDR1 is MDHEN and CDR2 is SYDVKM. V lost 6 bases and J 5 bases, leaving 16 bases between the germline ends. The DNA of the CDR3 is TGTGCCAGCAGATCGTGGGGGCGGGTTACTGAAGCTTTCTTT. Its translation: CASRSWGRVTEAFF. Full variable domain (rest looked up from reference TRBV28 and TRBJ1-1): DVKVTQSSRYLVKRTGEKVFLECVQDMDHENMFWYRQDPGLGLRLIYFSYDVKMKEKGDIPEGYSVSREKKERFSLILESASTNQTSMYLCASRSWGRVTEAFFGQGTRLTVV.